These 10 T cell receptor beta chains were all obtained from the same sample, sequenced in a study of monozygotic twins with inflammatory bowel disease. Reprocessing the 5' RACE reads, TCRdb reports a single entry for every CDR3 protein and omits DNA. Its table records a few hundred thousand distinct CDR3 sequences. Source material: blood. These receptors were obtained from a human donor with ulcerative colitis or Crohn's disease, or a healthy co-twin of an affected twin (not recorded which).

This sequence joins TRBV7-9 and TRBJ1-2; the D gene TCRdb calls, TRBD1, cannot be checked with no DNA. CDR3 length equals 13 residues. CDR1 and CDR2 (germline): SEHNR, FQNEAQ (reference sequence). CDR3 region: CASSPRGGYGYTF. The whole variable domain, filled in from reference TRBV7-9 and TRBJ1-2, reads DTGVSQNPRHKITKRGQNVTFRCDPISEHNRLYWYRQTLGQGPEFLTYFQNEAQLEKSRLLSDRFSAERPKGSFSTLEIQRTEQGDSAMYLCASSPRGGYGYTFGSGTRLTVV.

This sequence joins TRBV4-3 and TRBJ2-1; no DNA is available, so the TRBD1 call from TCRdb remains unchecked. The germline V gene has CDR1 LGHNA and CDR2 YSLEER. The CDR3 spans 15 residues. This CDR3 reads CASSHGTGKTNEQFF.

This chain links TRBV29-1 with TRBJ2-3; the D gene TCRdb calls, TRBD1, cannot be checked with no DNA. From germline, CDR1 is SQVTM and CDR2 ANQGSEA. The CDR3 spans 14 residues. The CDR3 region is CSALTGGATDTQYF.

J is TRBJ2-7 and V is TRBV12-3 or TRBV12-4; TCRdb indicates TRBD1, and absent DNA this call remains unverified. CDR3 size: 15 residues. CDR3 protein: CASSRTGVPTYEQYF.

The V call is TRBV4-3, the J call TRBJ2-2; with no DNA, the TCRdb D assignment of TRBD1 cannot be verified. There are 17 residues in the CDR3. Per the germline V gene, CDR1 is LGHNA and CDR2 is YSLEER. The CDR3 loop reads CASSQEGQGVNTGELFF.

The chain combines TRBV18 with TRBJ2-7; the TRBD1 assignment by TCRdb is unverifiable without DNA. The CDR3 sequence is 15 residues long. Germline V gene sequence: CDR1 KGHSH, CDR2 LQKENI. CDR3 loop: CASSPRRTGFDEQYF.

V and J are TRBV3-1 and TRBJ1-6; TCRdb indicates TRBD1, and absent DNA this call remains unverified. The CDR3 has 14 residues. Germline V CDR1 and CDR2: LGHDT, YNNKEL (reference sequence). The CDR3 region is CASSEQGSNSPLHF.

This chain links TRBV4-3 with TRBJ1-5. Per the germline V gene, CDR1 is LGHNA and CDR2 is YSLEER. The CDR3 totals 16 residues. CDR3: CASSHPRCRNNQPQHF.

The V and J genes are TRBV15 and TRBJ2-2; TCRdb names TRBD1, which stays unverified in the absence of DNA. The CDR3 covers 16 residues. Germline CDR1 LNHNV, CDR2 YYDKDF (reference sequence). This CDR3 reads CATSRDRTANTGELFF.

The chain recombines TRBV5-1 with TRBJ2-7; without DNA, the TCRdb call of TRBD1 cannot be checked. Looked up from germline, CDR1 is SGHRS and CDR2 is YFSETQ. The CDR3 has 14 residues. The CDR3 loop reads CASSLVPVDYEQYF.